A selection of T cell receptor beta chains follows, all from one sample in a study of T-cell memory formation after mild COVID-19. TCRdb passed the 5' RACE reads through MiXCR, listing each CDR3 protein once. The sample holds approximately 250,000 distinct CDR3 sequences, 15% seen once. Specimen: PBMCs or a T cell subset sorted from them (not recorded which). All receptors derive from an adult woman who had mild COVID-19 (a few samples of this study predate the infection). Cell type and time point are not known. Each CDR3 is given with its conserved first and last residue. The D gene is left open where the match is weak. Clone size is shown for a subset of rows, as once, few, many or a class of expanded clone.

clone_size: few; cdr3_length: 13; j_call: TRBJ2-7; v_call: TRBV29-1; d_call: TRBD2; cdr3_nt: TGCAGCGTCTCTAGCGGGAGCGCCTACGAGCAGTACTTC; cdr3_aa: CSVSSGSAYEQYF
clone_size: few; cdr3_length: 14; j_call: TRBJ2-5; v_call: TRBV10-3; d_call: TRBD2; cdr3_nt: TGTGCCATCGCAGCGGGGTTGGGCGGGGAGACCCAGTACTTC; cdr3_aa: CAIAAGLGGETQYF
clone_size: -; cdr3_length: 15; j_call: TRBJ1-2; v_call: TRBV20-1; d_call: -; cdr3_nt: TGCAGTGCTAGAGATGTGCACAGAATTTTCTATGGCTACACCTTC; cdr3_aa: CSARDVHRIFYGYTF
clone_size: -; cdr3_length: 11; j_call: TRBJ2-3; v_call: TRBV11-2; d_call: -; cdr3_nt: TGTGCCAGCAGCCCACTGTATACGCAGTATTTT; cdr3_aa: CASSPLYTQYF
clone_size: -; cdr3_length: 14; j_call: TRBJ1-2; v_call: TRBV7-9; d_call: -; cdr3_nt: TGTGCCAGCAGCCCCTCTGGGGGAGTGGGTGGCTACACCTTC; cdr3_aa: CASSPSGGVGGYTF
clone_size: -; cdr3_length: 14; j_call: TRBJ1-2; v_call: TRBV7-8; d_call: -; cdr3_nt: TGTGCCAGCAGCTTAGACTCCCAGGTCTATGGCTACACCTTC; cdr3_aa: CASSLDSQVYGYTF
clone_size: -; cdr3_length: 16; j_call: TRBJ1-1; v_call: TRBV28; d_call: -; cdr3_nt: TGTGCCAGCAGTTTACCCGTTTGGGGGACCCGGACTGAAGCTTTCTTT; cdr3_aa: CASSLPVWGTRTEAFF
clone_size: -; cdr3_length: 15; j_call: TRBJ2-7; v_call: TRBV5-1; d_call: TRBD1; cdr3_nt: TGCGCCAGCAGCTTGTCGTACAGGGGGCTCTACGAGCAGTACTTC; cdr3_aa: CASSLSYRGLYEQYF
clone_size: -; cdr3_length: 11; j_call: TRBJ2-7; v_call: TRBV28; d_call: -; cdr3_nt: TGTGCCAGCAGGACCAACTACGAGCAGTACTTC; cdr3_aa: CASRTNYEQYF
clone_size: -; cdr3_length: 15; j_call: TRBJ1-1; v_call: TRBV5-1; d_call: TRBD1; cdr3_nt: TGCGCCAGCGGGGACAGGCCCGCCATGAACACTGAAGCTTTCTTT; cdr3_aa: CASGDRPAMNTEAFF
clone_size: many; cdr3_length: 13; j_call: TRBJ2-7; v_call: TRBV7-9; d_call: -; cdr3_nt: TGTGCCAGCAGCCAGGACAGTTCACGCGAGCAGTACTTC; cdr3_aa: CASSQDSSREQYF
clone_size: many; cdr3_length: 19; j_call: TRBJ2-7; v_call: TRBV4-2; d_call: TRBD1; cdr3_nt: TGTGCCAGCAGCCACGCTGCTAGGACAGGGATGTCGGGCCTCAGCCAGCAGTACTTC; cdr3_aa: CASSHAARTGMSGLSQQYF
clone_size: many; cdr3_length: 16; j_call: TRBJ2-3; v_call: TRBV5-8; d_call: -; cdr3_nt: TGTGCCAGCAGCTTGATGCAGGGAGGTTGGACAGATACGCAGTATTTT; cdr3_aa: CASSLMQGGWTDTQYF
clone_size: few; cdr3_length: 15; j_call: TRBJ2-1; v_call: TRBV11-2; d_call: TRBD2; cdr3_nt: TGTGCCAGCAGCTTACTTAGCGGGAGGGCCAATGAGCAGTTCTTC; cdr3_aa: CASSLLSGRANEQFF
clone_size: once; cdr3_length: 20; j_call: TRBJ2-3; v_call: TRBV9; d_call: -; cdr3_nt: TGTGCCAGCAGCGTAGCTCCTGTTTCCGGCAGGGAGTTTAGCACAGATACGCAGTATTTT; cdr3_aa: CASSVAPVSGREFSTDTQYF
clone_size: few; cdr3_length: 13; j_call: TRBJ2-7; v_call: TRBV7-2; d_call: TRBD2; cdr3_nt: TGTGCCAGCACCGCGGGAGTCTTCTACGAGCAGTACTTC; cdr3_aa: CASTAGVFYEQYF
clone_size: -; cdr3_length: 13; j_call: TRBJ1-2; v_call: TRBV24-1; d_call: TRBD1; cdr3_nt: TGTGCCACCAGTCGGACAGGGCTGGATGGCTACACCTTC; cdr3_aa: CATSRTGLDGYTF
clone_size: few; cdr3_length: 13; j_call: TRBJ2-5; v_call: TRBV20-1; d_call: TRBD2; cdr3_nt: TGCAGTGCTAGAGATGGCGGGAGTGTGACCCAGTACTTC; cdr3_aa: CSARDGGSVTQYF
clone_size: -; cdr3_length: 14; j_call: TRBJ2-1; v_call: TRBV15; d_call: TRBD1; cdr3_nt: TGTGCCACCAGCAGGATGGGACAGGGGACTGAGCAGTTCTTC; cdr3_aa: CATSRMGQGTEQFF
clone_size: few; cdr3_length: 13; j_call: TRBJ2-1; v_call: TRBV7-9; d_call: -; cdr3_nt: TGTGCCAGCAGCTCACGACAGTTCGGCGAGCAGTTCTTC; cdr3_aa: CASSSRQFGEQFF
clone_size: -; cdr3_length: 17; j_call: TRBJ2-2; v_call: TRBV7-9; d_call: -; cdr3_nt: TGTGCCAGCAGCTTATCAGGGGCCAATAGGTTCTCCGGGGAGCTGTTTTTT; cdr3_aa: CASSLSGANRFSGELFF
clone_size: -; cdr3_length: 17; j_call: TRBJ1-1; v_call: TRBV7-9; d_call: -; cdr3_nt: TGTGCCAGCAGCGTAGGCCTACGGGGGGTTTCTGCCACTGAAGCTTTCTTT; cdr3_aa: CASSVGLRGVSATEAFF
clone_size: few; cdr3_length: 13; j_call: TRBJ2-7; v_call: TRBV3-1; d_call: TRBD2; cdr3_nt: TGTGCCAGCAGCCAAGTAGCGGGAGAGAATCGGTACTTC; cdr3_aa: CASSQVAGENRYF
clone_size: -; cdr3_length: 18; j_call: TRBJ2-1; v_call: TRBV6-5; d_call: TRBD2; cdr3_nt: TGTGCCAGCAGGAAGCTAGCGGGGGGGCTGAGCTCCTACAATGAGCAGTTCTTC; cdr3_aa: CASRKLAGGLSSYNEQFF
clone_size: few; cdr3_length: 17; j_call: TRBJ2-2; v_call: TRBV9; d_call: -; cdr3_nt: TGTGCCAGCAGGCGCCAGGCTGGCGGGGGCCATACCGGGGAGCTGTTTTTT; cdr3_aa: CASRRQAGGGHTGELFF
clone_size: -; cdr3_length: 15; j_call: TRBJ2-1; v_call: TRBV12-3/TRBV12-4; d_call: -; cdr3_nt: TGTGCCAGCAGTTTATTGGGCACCAGAAGGTATGAGCAGTTCTTC; cdr3_aa: CASSLLGTRRYEQFF
clone_size: many; cdr3_length: 13; j_call: TRBJ2-1; v_call: TRBV5-1; d_call: TRBD2; cdr3_nt: TGCGCCAGTTCCTCGGGGGGGCCTCGGGAGCAGTTCTTC; cdr3_aa: CASSSGGPREQFF
clone_size: -; cdr3_length: 13; j_call: TRBJ2-7; v_call: TRBV29-1; d_call: TRBD2; cdr3_nt: TGCAGCGCCGGGGGGGACACCCTCTACGAGCAGTACTTC; cdr3_aa: CSAGGDTLYEQYF
clone_size: few; cdr3_length: 14; j_call: TRBJ2-5; v_call: TRBV7-2; d_call: -; cdr3_nt: TGTGCCAGCAGCTCTACCAGGGCGGGAGAGACCCAGTACTTC; cdr3_aa: CASSSTRAGETQYF
clone_size: -; cdr3_length: 15; j_call: TRBJ2-4; v_call: TRBV5-5; d_call: TRBD1; cdr3_nt: TGTGCCAGCAGCCCCTCGGACAGGTTAAAATACATTCAGTACTTC; cdr3_aa: CASSPSDRLKYIQYF
clone_size: -; cdr3_length: 14; j_call: TRBJ2-1; v_call: TRBV5-1; d_call: -; cdr3_nt: TGCGCCAGCAGCCCGGACCGCTGGGACAATGAGCAGTTCTTC; cdr3_aa: CASSPDRWDNEQFF
clone_size: few; cdr3_length: 16; j_call: TRBJ2-2; v_call: TRBV6-6; d_call: -; cdr3_nt: TGTGCCAGCAGTTACCCCCGACAGGCTGTGGGCGGGGAGCTGTTTTTT; cdr3_aa: CASSYPRQAVGGELFF
clone_size: many; cdr3_length: 16; j_call: TRBJ2-7; v_call: TRBV7-9; d_call: TRBD1; cdr3_nt: TGTGCCAGCAGCTTAGCGCTCGAACAGGGGGGCTACGAGCAGTACTTC; cdr3_aa: CASSLALEQGGYEQYF
clone_size: -; cdr3_length: 14; j_call: TRBJ1-6; v_call: TRBV7-2; d_call: TRBD1; cdr3_nt: TGTGCCAGCAGCTCTCAGGGGGTTAATTCACCCCTCCACTTT; cdr3_aa: CASSSQGVNSPLHF
clone_size: -; cdr3_length: 13; j_call: TRBJ1-2; v_call: TRBV12-3/TRBV12-4; d_call: TRBD1; cdr3_nt: TGTGCCAGCAGTTTAGCGCAGGGGGCGGGCTACACCTTC; cdr3_aa: CASSLAQGAGYTF
clone_size: many; cdr3_length: 14; j_call: TRBJ1-6; v_call: TRBV11-2; d_call: -; cdr3_nt: TGTGCCAGCAGCTTAGGTGGGGGGAAGTCACCCCTCCACTTT; cdr3_aa: CASSLGGGKSPLHF
clone_size: -; cdr3_length: 13; j_call: TRBJ2-7; v_call: TRBV12-3/TRBV12-4; d_call: TRBD1; cdr3_nt: TGTGCCAGCAGGAGGACAGGGACCTACGAGCAGTACTTC; cdr3_aa: CASRRTGTYEQYF
clone_size: -; cdr3_length: 15; j_call: TRBJ1-4; v_call: TRBV12-3/TRBV12-4; d_call: -; cdr3_nt: TGTGCCAGCAGTCAATTTAGCGCCCAGGGTGAAAAACTGTTTTTT; cdr3_aa: CASSQFSAQGEKLFF
clone_size: -; cdr3_length: 12; j_call: TRBJ2-2; v_call: TRBV12-3/TRBV12-4; d_call: -; cdr3_nt: TGTGCCAGCAGTTTCGGACGCGGGGAGCTGTTTTTT; cdr3_aa: CASSFGRGELFF
clone_size: few; cdr3_length: 14; j_call: TRBJ1-1; v_call: TRBV7-6; d_call: -; cdr3_nt: TGTGCCAGCAGTACGACAGGAGGAAGGACTGAAGCTTTCTTT; cdr3_aa: CASSTTGGRTEAFF
clone_size: -; cdr3_length: 14; j_call: TRBJ2-3; v_call: TRBV6-5; d_call: -; cdr3_nt: TGTGCCAGCAGCTCGGGCAGGGGATTGGATACGCAGTATTTT; cdr3_aa: CASSSGRGLDTQYF
clone_size: few; cdr3_length: 16; j_call: TRBJ2-3; v_call: TRBV2; d_call: TRBD1; cdr3_nt: TGTGCCAGCAGCGACCCTCGGACAGGGAAAGGAGATACGCAGTATTTT; cdr3_aa: CASSDPRTGKGDTQYF
clone_size: once; cdr3_length: 15; j_call: TRBJ2-7; v_call: TRBV12-3/TRBV12-4; d_call: TRBD2; cdr3_nt: TGTGCCAGCAGTTTTCCCCCGGGAGGGGCCTACGAGCAGTACTTC; cdr3_aa: CASSFPPGGAYEQYF
clone_size: -; cdr3_length: 17; j_call: TRBJ2-2; v_call: TRBV19; d_call: TRBD2; cdr3_nt: TGTGCCACCAGGGCCAGCGGGAGGGCCCCCGGCACCGGGGAGCTGTTTTTT; cdr3_aa: CATRASGRAPGTGELFF
clone_size: -; cdr3_length: 11; j_call: TRBJ2-7; v_call: TRBV6-2/TRBV6-3; d_call: -; cdr3_nt: TGTGCCAGCAGTTACACGGCCGAGCAGTACTTC; cdr3_aa: CASSYTAEQYF
clone_size: many; cdr3_length: 15; j_call: TRBJ1-1; v_call: TRBV5-1; d_call: TRBD1; cdr3_nt: TGCGCCAGCAGTTTCATGGGGTCAGGGGGCTCTGAAGCTTTCTTT; cdr3_aa: CASSFMGSGGSEAFF
clone_size: -; cdr3_length: 12; j_call: TRBJ2-1; v_call: TRBV6-5; d_call: -; cdr3_nt: TGTGCCAGCAGTTACTTGGGGAATGAGCAGTTCTTC; cdr3_aa: CASSYLGNEQFF
clone_size: few; cdr3_length: 19; j_call: TRBJ2-1; v_call: TRBV10-3; d_call: TRBD2; cdr3_nt: TGTGCCATCAGTGAGTCCAGCGGGAGCCCTTCGAGCTCCTACAATGAGCAGTTCTTC; cdr3_aa: CAISESSGSPSSSYNEQFF
clone_size: -; cdr3_length: 15; j_call: TRBJ2-7; v_call: TRBV4-2; d_call: TRBD1; cdr3_nt: TGTGCCAGCAGCCTCGGGACAGGGATGTCCTACGAGCAGTACTTC; cdr3_aa: CASSLGTGMSYEQYF
clone_size: few; cdr3_length: 15; j_call: TRBJ1-2; v_call: TRBV6-5; d_call: TRBD1; cdr3_nt: TGTGCCAGCAGCACTATAGGGGGCTCCGCGTACGGCTACACCTTC; cdr3_aa: CASSTIGGSAYGYTF
clone_size: -; cdr3_length: 16; j_call: TRBJ1-3; v_call: TRBV5-1; d_call: -; cdr3_nt: TGCGCCAGCAGCGCCCTGGATTTTTACTCTGGAAACACCATATATTTT; cdr3_aa: CASSALDFYSGNTIYF
clone_size: -; cdr3_length: 15; j_call: TRBJ2-5; v_call: TRBV19; d_call: TRBD2; cdr3_nt: TGTGCCAGTAGTATGGGAGCTAGCGGGCCTTCAACCCAGTACTTC; cdr3_aa: CASSMGASGPSTQYF
clone_size: few; cdr3_length: 15; j_call: TRBJ2-5; v_call: TRBV4-1; d_call: -; cdr3_nt: TGCGCCAGCAGCCGCCAGGGGATAGAGGAGGAGACCCAGTACTTC; cdr3_aa: CASSRQGIEEETQYF
clone_size: few; cdr3_length: 13; j_call: TRBJ1-1; v_call: TRBV11-2; d_call: -; cdr3_nt: TGTGCCAGCAGGGAAGACCTAAGTACTGAAGCTTTCTTT; cdr3_aa: CASREDLSTEAFF
clone_size: few; cdr3_length: 14; j_call: TRBJ2-2; v_call: TRBV20-1; d_call: TRBD1; cdr3_nt: TGCGCCCTAAGGACAGGGGGAAACACCGGGGAGCTGTTTTTT; cdr3_aa: CALRTGGNTGELFF
clone_size: -; cdr3_length: 14; j_call: TRBJ2-7; v_call: TRBV6-5; d_call: -; cdr3_nt: TGTGCCAGCAGTCGGACAGCGAGCTCCTACGAGCAGTACTTC; cdr3_aa: CASSRTASSYEQYF